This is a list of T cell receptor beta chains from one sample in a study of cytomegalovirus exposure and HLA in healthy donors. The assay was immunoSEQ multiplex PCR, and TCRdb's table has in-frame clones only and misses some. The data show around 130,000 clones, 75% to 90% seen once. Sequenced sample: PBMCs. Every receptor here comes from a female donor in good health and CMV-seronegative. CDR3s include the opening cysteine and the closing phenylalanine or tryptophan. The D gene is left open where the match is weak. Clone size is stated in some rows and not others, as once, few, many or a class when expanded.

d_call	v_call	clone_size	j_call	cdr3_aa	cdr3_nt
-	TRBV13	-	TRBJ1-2	CASSGTGGWGYGYTF	TGTGCCAGCAGCGGTACGGGGGGCTGGGGCTATGGCTACACCTTC
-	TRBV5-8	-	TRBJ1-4	CASSLVQGNEKLFF	TGTGCCAGCAGCTTGGTGCAGGGTAATGAAAAACTGTTTTTT
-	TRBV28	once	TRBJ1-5	CASMPGGGNQPQHF	TGTGCCAGCATGCCCGGGGGTGGTAATCAGCCCCAGCATTTT
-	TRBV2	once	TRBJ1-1	CASSERVFGTEAFF	TGTGCCAGCAGTGAACGAGTATTTGGCACTGAAGCTTTCTTT
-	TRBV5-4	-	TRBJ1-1	CASSFRAGINTEAFF	TGTGCCAGCAGCTTCCGGGCAGGGATTAACACTGAAGCTTTCTTT
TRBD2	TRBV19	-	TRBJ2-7	CASNPGTRVAAYEQYF	TGTGCCAGTAACCCAGGGACTAGAGTCGCCGCCTACGAGCAGTACTTC
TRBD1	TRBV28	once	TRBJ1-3	CASSLGGTAGNTIYF	TGTGCCAGCAGTTTGGGCGGGACAGCTGGAAACACCATATATTTT
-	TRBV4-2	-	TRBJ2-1	CASSQFSGSSYNEQFF	TGTGCCAGCAGCCAATTTAGCGGTAGCTCCTACAATGAGCAGTTCTTC
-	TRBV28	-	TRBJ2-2	CASSSDDRKNTGELFF	TGTGCCAGCAGTTCTGACGACAGGAAGAACACCGGGGAGCTGTTTTTT
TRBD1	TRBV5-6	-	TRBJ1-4	CASSTPGTANEKLFF	TGTGCCAGCAGCACACCAGGGACAGCTAATGAAAAACTGTTTTTT
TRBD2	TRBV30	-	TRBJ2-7	CAWSEVSGAYEQYF	TGTGCCTGGAGTGAGGTTAGCGGGGCCTACGAGCAGTACTTC
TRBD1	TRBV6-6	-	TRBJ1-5	CASRGQGDQPQHF	TGTGCCAGCAGGGGACAGGGAGATCAGCCCCAGCATTTT
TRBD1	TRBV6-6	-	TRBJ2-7	CASSYRTGDEQYF	TGTGCCAGCAGTTACAGGACAGGGGACGAGCAGTACTTC